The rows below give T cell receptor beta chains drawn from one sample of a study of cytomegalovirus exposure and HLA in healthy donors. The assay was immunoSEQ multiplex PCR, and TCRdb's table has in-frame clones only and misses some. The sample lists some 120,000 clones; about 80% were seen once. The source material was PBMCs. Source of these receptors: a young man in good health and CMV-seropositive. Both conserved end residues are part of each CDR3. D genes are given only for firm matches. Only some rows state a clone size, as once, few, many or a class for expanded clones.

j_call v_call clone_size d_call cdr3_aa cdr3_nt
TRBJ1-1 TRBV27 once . CASSLFGGIPLEAFF TGTGCCAGCAGTTTATTTGGGGGCATACCCCTTGAAGCTTTCTTT
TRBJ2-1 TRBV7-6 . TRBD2 CASSLLPPASGSITNEQFF TGTGCCAGCAGCTTACTCCCGCCCGCTAGCGGGAGTATCACCAATGAGCAGTTCTTC
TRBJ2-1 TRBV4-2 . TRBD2 CATRTSGNNEQFF TGTGCCACCCGGACTAGCGGCAACAATGAGCAGTTCTTC
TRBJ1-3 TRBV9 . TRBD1 CASSVDLGQGKAGNTIYF TGTGCCAGCAGCGTAGACCTTGGACAGGGGAAAGCTGGAAACACCATATATTTT
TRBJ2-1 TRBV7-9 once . CASSLERSSYNEQFF TGTGCCAGCAGCTTAGAACGGAGCTCCTACAATGAGCAGTTCTTC
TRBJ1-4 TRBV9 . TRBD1 CASSVGQGGEKLFF TGTGCCAGCAGCGTAGGACAGGGGGGAGAAAAACTGTTTTTT
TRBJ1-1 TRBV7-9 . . CASSRTANTEAFF TGTGCCAGCAGCCGAACAGCGAACACTGAAGCTTTCTTT
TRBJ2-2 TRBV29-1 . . CSARGSGELFF TGCAGCGCCAGGGGAAGCGGGGAGCTGTTTTTT
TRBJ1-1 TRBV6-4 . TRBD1 CAGRRSGGRNTEAFF TGTGCCGGACGAAGGTCAGGGGGCCGAAACACTGAAGCTTTCTTT
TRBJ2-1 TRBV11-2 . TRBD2 CASSLALAGVRGDNNEQFF TGTGCCAGCAGCTTAGCGTTAGCGGGAGTTCGGGGGGATAACAATGAGCAGTTCTTC
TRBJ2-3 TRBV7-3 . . CASSLTEAFTDTQYF TGTGCCAGCAGCTTAACAGAGGCTTTCACAGATACGCAGTATTTT
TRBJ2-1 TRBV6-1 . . CASSEIADYYNEQFF TGTGCCAGCAGTGAAATAGCGGATTATTACAATGAGCAGTTCTTC
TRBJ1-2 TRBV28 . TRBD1 CASSSLTGNYGYTF TGTGCCAGCAGTTCCTTGACAGGGAACTATGGCTACACCTTC
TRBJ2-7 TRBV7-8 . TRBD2 CASSLDPSGRSYEQYF TGTGCCAGCAGCTTAGACCCTAGCGGGAGGTCTTACGAGCAGTACTTC
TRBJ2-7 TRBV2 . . CASKRGTDTAYEQYF TGTGCCAGCAAGAGGGGGACCGATACCGCCTACGAGCAGTACTTC
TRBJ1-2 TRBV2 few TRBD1 CASSDGGQLNYGYTF TGTGCCAGCAGTGATGGGGGACAGCTTAACTATGGCTACACCTTC
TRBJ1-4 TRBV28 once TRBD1 CASSPRGQPASEKLFF TGTGCCAGCAGTCCAAGGGGACAGCCAGCAAGCGAAAAACTGTTTTTT
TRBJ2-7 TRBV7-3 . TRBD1 CASSLSRGPDEQYF TGTGCCAGCAGCTTAAGCAGGGGGCCCGACGAGCAGTACTTC
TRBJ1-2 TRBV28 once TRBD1 CASRGTGRNYGYTF TGTGCCAGCAGGGGGACAGGCCGCAACTATGGCTACACCTTC
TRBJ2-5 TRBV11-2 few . CASSPTQETQYF TGTGCCAGCAGCCCTACCCAAGAGACCCAGTACTTC
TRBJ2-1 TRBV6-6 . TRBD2 CASSYTGSGRRGEQFF TGTGCCAGCAGTTACACAGGTAGCGGGAGGCGTGGGGAGCAGTTCTTC
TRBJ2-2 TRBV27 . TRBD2 CASRVGLAGFTGELFF TGTGCCAGCCGAGTAGGACTAGCGGGTTTCACCGGGGAGCTGTTTTTT
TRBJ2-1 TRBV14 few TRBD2 CASSQGLAGAGNEQFF TGTGCCAGCAGCCAAGGCCTAGCGGGGGCCGGCAATGAGCAGTTCTTC
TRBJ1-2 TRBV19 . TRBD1 CASSKRTTGAYGYTF TGTGCCAGTAGTAAGCGGACGACAGGGGCCTATGGCTACACCTTC
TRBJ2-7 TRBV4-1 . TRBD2 CASSQGGLARYEQYF TGCGCCAGCAGCCAAGGGGGACTAGCGAGGTACGAGCAGTACTTC
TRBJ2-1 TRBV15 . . CATSDLDSSYNEQFF TGTGCCACCAGCGACCTCGACAGTTCCTACAATGAGCAGTTCTTC
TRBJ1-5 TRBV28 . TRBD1 CASSLFGGTVGNQPQHF TGTGCCAGCAGTTTATTCGGTGGGACAGTTGGCAATCAGCCCCAGCATTTT
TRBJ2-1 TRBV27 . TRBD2 CASSLYGRGGLVGDNNEQFF TGTGCCAGCAGTTTATATGGGAGGGGAGGGCTCGTAGGGGATAACAATGAGCAGTTCTTC
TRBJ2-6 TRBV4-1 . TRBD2 CASSQDAVREGSSGANVLTF TGCGCCAGCAGCCAAGATGCAGTGCGGGAGGGGAGCTCTGGGGCCAACGTCCTGACTTTC